These 18 T cell receptor beta chains were all obtained from the same sample, sequenced in a study of blood T cell repertoires in COVID-19. Sequencing was performed with immunoSEQ multiplex PCR; in TCRdb, only in-frame clones are kept and a portion is missing. Among some 500,000 clones listed, around nine tenths were seen once. Sequenced input: peripheral blood. These receptors were obtained from a woman aged 45-65 years with COVID-19, enrolled during active disease.

The chain has TRBV2 and TRBJ1-6; maybe TRBD1 (5 bases). Germline CDR1 and CDR2: SNHLY and FYNNEI. There are 14 residues in the CDR3. Trimming removed 8 bases from V and 7 bases from J, with 15 bases in between. DNA of the CDR3: TGTGCCAGCGGGGGGGTAGGCTCGAATTCACCCCTCCACTTT. Its protein is CASGGVGSNSPLHF. Variable domain in full (rest from reference TRBV2 and TRBJ1-6): EPEVTQTPSHQVTQMGQEVILRCVPISNHLYFYWYRQILGQKVEFLVSFYNNEISEKSEIFDDQFSVERPDGSNFTLKIRSTKLEDSAMYFCASGGVGSNSPLHFGNGTRLTVT.

This chain uses TRBV10-2 with TRBJ1-2, with TRBD1 matching 7 bases. The CDR3 is made up of 13 amino acids. Germline V gene data show CDR1 as WSHSY and CDR2 as SAAADI. The V gene end was trimmed by 0 bases and the J gene end by 10 bases; junction bases not matched to a gene: 5. The chain's CDR3 is CASSESTGNDYTF. The CDR3 DNA is TGCGCCAGCAGTGAGTCGACAGGGAACGACTACACCTTC.

CDR3 coding DNA: TGTGCCAGCAGCGCCGTGTCGCTTGACTCGGAAGCTTTCTTT. Protein product: CASSAVSLDSEAFF. The chain links TRBV5-5 to TRBJ1-1; D is unresolved. The CDR3 consists of 14 residues. Germline V gene lookup returns CDR1 SGHKS and CDR2 YYEKEE (reference sequence). Trimming removed 4 bases at V and 8 bases at J, with 18 bases between.

The chain links TRBV12-3 or TRBV12-4 to TRBJ1-1; D may be TRBD1 (5 bases). The CDR3 covers 13 residues. Trimming took 3 bases from V and 6 from J, leaving 11 bases between them. CDR3 amino acids: CASSLQGDSEAFF. The CDR3 DNA follows: TGTGCCAGCAGTTTGCAGGGCGACTCTGAAGCTTTCTTT.

The gene calls are TRBV6-5 and TRBJ1-1; 7 bases map to TRBD1. Unmatched junction bases numbered 4, after V lost 6 bases and J lost 0 bases. The CDR3 spans 14 residues. Per the germline V gene, CDR1 is MNHEY and CDR2 is SVGAGI. CDR3 protein: CASRKDRVNTEAFF. In nucleotides, the CDR3 is TGTGCCAGCAGAAAAGACAGGGTGAACACTGAAGCTTTCTTT.

V is TRBV5-1 and J is TRBJ1-6; D is undetermined. CDR3 size: 15 residues. In germline, CDR1 is SGHRS, CDR2 YFSETQ. V lost 3 bases, J lost 6 bases, and 13 bases lay in between. CDR3 protein: CASSSRVVANSPLHF. The CDR3, as DNA: TGCGCCAGCAGCTCCCGGGTGGTAGCTAATTCACCCCTCCACTTT.

V usage is TRBV24-1 and J usage is TRBJ2-1, with 7 nucleotides matching TRBD1. CDR1 and CDR2 from the germline V gene are KGHDR and SFDVKD. The CDR3 runs 16 residues. The junction had 10 bases not matched to a gene; V was cut back by 4 bases and J by 5 bases. CDR3 region: CATSDPNRGPNNEQFF. CDR3 in DNA: TGTGCCACCAGTGACCCCAACAGGGGTCCTAACAATGAGCAGTTCTTC.

CDR3 sequence reads: CASSFAGGASGNTIYF. The CDR3 nucleotides are TGTGCCAGCAGCTTCGCAGGGGGCGCGAGTGGAAACACCATATATTTT. The J gene is TRBJ1-3, the V gene TRBV7-9, with 8 bases aligning to TRBD1. The germline CDR1 and CDR2 sequences are SEHNR and FQNEAQ (reference sequence). The CDR3 sequence is 16 residues long. The ends lost 3 bases at V and 3 bases at J; junction bases unmatched: 7.

The rearrangement links TRBV30 to TRBJ2-1; 9 bases line up with TRBD1. J gave up 8 bases and V 5 bases, and 7 bases lay outside the gene matches. CDR3 length: 13 amino acids. Germline CDR1 GTSNPN, CDR2 SVGIG (reference sequence). The CDR3 DNA sequence: TGTGCCTGGCTGAACAGGGGGCTCCATGAGCAGTTCTTC. Encoded protein: CAWLNRGLHEQFF.

The chain recombines TRBV11-3 with TRBJ2-3, with D perhaps TRBD1 (5 bases). The V gene's germline CDR1 is SGHNT and CDR2 YENEEA. V gave up 5 bases and J gave up 3 bases, with 6 bases separating them. The CDR3 totals 12 residues. The CDR3 loop reads CASSPGTDTQYF. The CDR3 coding sequence is TGTGCCAGCAGCCCAGGGACAGATACGCAGTATTTT.

This sequence joins TRBV3-1 (or the pseudogene TRBV3-2) and TRBJ1-5, with a weak D call TRBD1 (5 bases). The CDR3 is 15 residues long. V was cut by 1 base and J by 5 bases, with 12 bases left in between. The germline V gene encodes CDR1 LGHDT and CDR2 YNNKEL (reference sequence). The CDR3 DNA is TGTGCCAGCAGCCAAGGTTGGGGGGAATATCAGCCCCAGCATTTT. Its translation: CASSQGWGEYQPQHF.

This clone was counted a few times. The chain couples TRBV5-5 to TRBJ1-1; unclear D gene. From germline, CDR1 is SGHKS and CDR2 YYEKEE (reference sequence). The CDR3 consists of 15 residues. Trimming cost V 3 bases and J 4 bases, with 16 bases left between them. CDR3 DNA: TGTGCCAGCAGCTACCGGAACAAAGCGGGCACTGAAGCTTTCTTT. It yields the protein CASSYRNKAGTEAFF.

V usage is TRBV30 and J usage is TRBJ2-2; 7 nucleotides align to TRBD2. Trimming cost V 2 bases and J 2 bases; bases outside gene matches: 2. Germline CDR1 is GTSNPN and CDR2 is SVGIG (reference sequence). The CDR3 is 14 residues long. The CDR3 sequence: CAWSRLANTGELFF. DNA for the CDR3: TGTGCCTGGAGTCGACTAGCCAACACCGGGGAGCTGTTTTTT.

This rearrangement joins TRBV6-1 to TRBJ1-5; D unclear. Between the trimmed V and J ends, which lost 0 bases and 4 bases, there was a span of 13 bases. CDR1 is MNHNS and CDR2 is SASEGT in the germline V gene. This CDR3 is built from 16 residues. CDR3 amino acids: CASSEAERELNQPQHF. In nucleotides, the CDR3 is TGTGCCAGCAGTGAAGCGGAAAGGGAGTTAAATCAGCCCCAGCATTTT.

This sequence joins TRBV7-2 and TRBJ2-3, with a tentative D call TRBD1 (5 bases). V was shortened by 5 bases and J by 4 bases, with 10 bases between the two germline ends. The V gene's germline CDR1 is SGHTA and CDR2 FQGNSA. The CDR3 runs to 13 residues. CDR3 protein: CASSVSGSDTQYF. The CDR3 bases are TGTGCCAGCAGCGTATCAGGGTCAGATACGCAGTATTTT.

V gene TRBV5-1 combines with J gene TRBJ2-7; D uncertain. This CDR3 comprises 12 residues. The germline V gene encodes CDR1 SGHRS and CDR2 YFSETQ. V was shortened by 5 bases and J by 2 bases, with 8 bases between the two germline ends. CDR3 bases: TGCGCCAGCAGGACAAATACCTACGAGCAGTACTTC. Translating it yields CASRTNTYEQYF.

The chain combines TRBV19 with TRBJ2-6; 9 bases agree with TRBD1. With 10 bases clipped from V and 2 bases from J, the junction kept 9 bases outside the gene matches. Per the germline V gene, CDR1 is LNHDA and CDR2 is SQIVND (reference sequence). This CDR3 has 16 amino acids. The CDR3 protein is CATFPGTGTGANVLTF. The CDR3 DNA reads as TGTGCCACCTTTCCCGGGACAGGGACTGGGGCCAACGTCCTGACTTTC.

This chain connects TRBV18 to TRBJ1-5, with D maybe TRBD1 (6 bases). Germline V gene lookup returns CDR1 KGHSH and CDR2 LQKENI. The CDR3 is 13 residues long. Trimming shortened V by 4 bases and J by 5 bases, and 9 bases separated the two germline ends. The CDR3 bases are TGTGCCAGCTCACGGGCAGGGGATCAGCCCCAGCATTTT. Amino acid sequence: CASSRAGDQPQHF. Full variable domain (rest looked up from reference TRBV18 and TRBJ1-5): NAGVMQNPRHLVRRRGQEARLRCSPMKGHSHVYWYRQLPEEGLKFMVYLQKENIIDESGMPKERFSAEFPKEGPSILRIQQVVRGDSAAYFCASSRAGDQPQHFGDGTRLSIL.